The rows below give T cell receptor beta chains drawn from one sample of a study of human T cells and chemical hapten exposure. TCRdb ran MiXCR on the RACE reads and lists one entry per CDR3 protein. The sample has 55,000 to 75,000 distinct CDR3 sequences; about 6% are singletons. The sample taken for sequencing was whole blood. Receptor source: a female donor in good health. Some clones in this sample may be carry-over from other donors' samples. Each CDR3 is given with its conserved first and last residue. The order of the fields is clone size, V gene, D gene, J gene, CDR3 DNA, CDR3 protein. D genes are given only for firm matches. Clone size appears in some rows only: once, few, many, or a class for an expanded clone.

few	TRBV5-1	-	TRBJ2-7	TGCGCCAGCAGCTTCGCGTCCTACGAGCAGTACTTC	CASSFASYEQYF
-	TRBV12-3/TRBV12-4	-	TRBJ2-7	TGTGCCAGCAGTTCCAAGACCTACGAGCAGTACTTC	CASSSKTYEQYF
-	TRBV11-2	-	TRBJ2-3	TGTGCCAGCAGCCCCCGGGAAAGGCGCACAGATACGCAGTATTTT	CASSPRERRTDTQYF
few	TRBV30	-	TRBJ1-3	TGTGCCTGGAGTAACGGCAACTCTGGAAACACCATATATTTT	CAWSNGNSGNTIYF
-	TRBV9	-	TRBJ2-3	TGTGCCAGCAGCGTAGGGACAACAAGCACAGATACGCAGTATTTT	CASSVGTTSTDTQYF
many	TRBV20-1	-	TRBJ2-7	TGCAGGACCTACGAGCAGTACTTC	CRTYEQYF
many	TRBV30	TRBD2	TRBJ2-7	TGTGCCTGGAGTGTAAAGGGACTAGCGGGATTTTCCTACGAGCAGTACTTC	CAWSVKGLAGFSYEQYF
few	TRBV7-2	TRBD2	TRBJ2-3	TGTGCCAGCAGCTTAGAACTTAGCGGGAGGGCCAACACAGATACGCAGTATTTT	CASSLELSGRANTDTQYF
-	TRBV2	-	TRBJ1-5	TGTGCCAGCAGCCCATTAGTCATCAATCAGCCCCAGCATTTT	CASSPLVINQPQHF
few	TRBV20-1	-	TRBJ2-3	TGCAGTGCTAGAGACCGCGGCGGCACAGATACGCAGTATTTT	CSARDRGGTDTQYF